The clone carrying this TCR beta chain was picked up a small number of times. Its cognate antigen is unknown. Per the germline V gene, CDR1 is SQVTM and CDR2 is ANQGSEA. Trimming cost V 4 bases and J 5 bases, with 14 bases left between them. CDR3 size: 13 residues. All of the isolated RNA was reverse transcribed, so expressed TCRB transcripts were sequenced. Here immunoSEQ multiplex PCR was the method, and the copy in TCRdb shows in-frame clones only, minus some. Seen here are some 250,000 clones, 25% to 30% observed once, and the top ten hold roughly 4.1%. This entry comes from a study of beta chain features in type 1 diabetes. For the study at large: The samples had approximately 110 million sorted cells examined in all. Study results and limitations: PCR might favor shorter templates, equally in patients and controls.

The material sequenced was central memory CD4+ T cells from blood. The chain is built from TRBV29-1 and TRBJ2-5; unclear D gene. This TCR was recovered from a man aged 25 to 45 in good health. CDR3 DNA: TGCAGCGTTGTTCGGTGGGGATCGGAGACCCAGTACTTC. As protein: CSVVRWGSETQYF.